Listed below are T cell receptor beta chains from one sample, sequenced in a study of metastatic and nonmetastatic thyroid tumors. TCRdb reanalyzed the PCR reads via MiXCR. The sample has around 40,000 clones, 25% to 30% seen once. Sequenced material: blood. Source of these receptors: a female donor with papillary thyroid cancer or a benign thyroid nodule (not recorded which). Some clones in this sample may be carry-over from other donors' samples. CDR3s include the opening cysteine and the closing phenylalanine or tryptophan. The D gene is left open where the match is weak. Only some rows state a clone size, as once, few, many or a class for expanded clones.

TRBJ1-1 | few | NA | TRBV6-5 | TGTGCCAGCAGTTTGAGGGCACAAGCGAACACTGAAGCTTTCTTT | CASSLRAQANTEAFF
TRBJ1-2 | few | NA | TRBV19 | TGTGCCAGTAGTCGGACAGACGCTAACTATGGCTACACCTTC | CASSRTDANYGYTF
TRBJ1-2 | many | TRBD1 | TRBV7-9 | TGTGCCAGCAGCTTAGGACAGGGTGGCTACACCTTC | CASSLGQGGYTF
TRBJ2-6 | many | NA | TRBV2 | TGTGCCCGACAGGCGTATTCTGGGGCCAACGTCCTGACTTTC | CARQAYSGANVLTF
TRBJ2-7 | medium-sized | TRBD2 | TRBV12-3/TRBV12-4 | TGTGCCAGCAGCGCGGGACTAGCTACGGACGAGCAGTACTTC | CASSAGLATDEQYF
TRBJ2-6 | few | TRBD1 | TRBV6-5 | TGTGCCAGCAAAATAACAGGGGGTTCTTTCTCTGGGGCCAACGTCCTGACTTTC | CASKITGGSFSGANVLTF
TRBJ2-2 | many | TRBD2 | TRBV25-1 | TGTGCCAGCAGTGAATTCAGCGGGGTCCCCGGGGAGCTGTTTTTT | CASSEFSGVPGELFF
TRBJ1-3 | medium-sized | NA | TRBV6-1 | TGTGCCAGCAGTGAAGTACTTATGCTTACCATATATTTT | CASSEVLMLTIYF
TRBJ2-3 | many | TRBD1 | TRBV20-1 | TGCAGTGCTAGAGTTTCGACAGGGGGACGCACAGATACGCAGTATTTT | CSARVSTGGRTDTQYF
TRBJ2-7 | medium-sized | TRBD1 | TRBV12-3/TRBV12-4 | TGTGCCAGCAGTTTAACTTTTTTTGGCGACAGGGGGTCCTACGAGCAGTACTTC | CASSLTFFGDRGSYEQYF
TRBJ1-1 | NA | TRBD1 | TRBV7-9 | TGTGCCAGCAGCTTAGTCTTCGGACAGGGTGAAGCTTTCTTT | CASSLVFGQGEAFF
TRBJ1-6 | NA | TRBD1 | TRBV28 | TGTGCCAGCAGGAACCACAGGGGTTCACCCCTCCACTTT | CASRNHRGSPLHF
TRBJ2-7 | once | TRBD1 | TRBV12-3/TRBV12-4 | TGTGCCAGCAGACGGGACAGGGACTACGAGCAGTACTTC | CASRRDRDYEQYF
TRBJ1-2 | many | NA | TRBV15 | TGTGCCACCAGCAGAATGACAGGCCCGAACTATGGCTACACCTTC | CATSRMTGPNYGYTF
TRBJ1-4 | few | NA | TRBV6-4 | TGTGCCAGCAGTTTCCAGGGGCAAAAACTGTTTTTT | CASSFQGQKLFF
TRBJ2-5 | many | NA | TRBV28 | TGTGCCAGCAGTTTAGGACGGTCGTTCCAAGAGACCCAGTACTTC | CASSLGRSFQETQYF
TRBJ1-2 | medium-sized | NA | TRBV20-1 | TGCAGTGCTAGAGATGGTGCAGGGGAGGTCGGCTACACCTTC | CSARDGAGEVGYTF
TRBJ2-7 | many | NA | TRBV20-1 | TGCAGTGCTAGCCAGGACACGTCCTACGAGCAGTACTTC | CSASQDTSYEQYF
TRBJ2-7 | once | TRBD2 | TRBV5-1 | TGCGCCAGCAGCCACGGTTTAGCGGGAGATATCTACGAGCAGTACTTC | CASSHGLAGDIYEQYF
TRBJ2-7 | NA | NA | TRBV7-2 | TGTGCCAGCAGGCTTATCGGCTCCTACGAGCAGTACTTC | CASRLIGSYEQYF
TRBJ2-7 | NA | TRBD1 | TRBV4-2 | TGTGCCAGCAGCCAAGAGGTCCGGACAGGGCTCCACGAGCAGTACTTC | CASSQEVRTGLHEQYF
TRBJ1-6 | NA | NA | TRBV6-4 | TGTGCCAGCATGGTACCGGGCCCTGATGGGGATTCACCCCTCCACTTT | CASMVPGPDGDSPLHF
TRBJ2-7 | medium-sized | TRBD1 | TRBV15 | TGTGCCACCAGCAGAGGTCGGACAGGGGGCCACGAGCAGTACTTC | CATSRGRTGGHEQYF
TRBJ2-3 | many | NA | TRBV20-1 | TGCAGTGCGGAGGATTCGGGCACGCAGTATTTT | CSAEDSGTQYF
TRBJ2-3 | many | NA | TRBV10-2 | TGCGCCAGCACACTGTGGATCTCAGATACGCAGTATTTT | CASTLWISDTQYF
TRBJ2-7 | few | NA | TRBV27 | TGTGCCAGCTCCTATAGCGAGAGCTCCTACGAGCAGTACTTC | CASSYSESSYEQYF
TRBJ2-7 | few | TRBD1 | TRBV6-1 | TGTGCCAGCAGTAGGGACAGGGGGCCTTCCTACGAGCAGTACTTC | CASSRDRGPSYEQYF
TRBJ1-1 | NA | TRBD1 | TRBV6-1 | TGTGCCAGCAATCTACAGGGGGCGCGGACTGAAGCTTTCTTT | CASNLQGARTEAFF
TRBJ2-7 | many | TRBD1 | TRBV19 | TGTGCCAGTAGTATGCGACGCCCGACAGGGCTGGGCTCCTACGAGCAGTACTTC | CASSMRRPTGLGSYEQYF
TRBJ2-7 | NA | NA | TRBV4-1 | TGCGCCAGCAGCCAACTCCAGCCTCCCTACGAGCAGTACTTC | CASSQLQPPYEQYF
TRBJ2-1 | NA | NA | TRBV7-2 | TGTGCCACTGGGAGCGGGTTGCGGAATGAGCAGTTCTTC | CATGSGLRNEQFF
TRBJ2-1 | few | NA | TRBV25-1 | TGTGCCATCAGTGAATTAGGGAGTGCGAACTACAATGAGCAGTTCTTC | CAISELGSANYNEQFF
TRBJ1-3 | many | NA | TRBV28 | TGTGCCAGCAGTTTCCACGGGGGCTCTGGAAACACCATATATTTT | CASSFHGGSGNTIYF
TRBJ2-3 | NA | NA | TRBV5-1 | TGCGCCAGTAGCACGGGGCTTGGCACAGATACGCAGTATTTT | CASSTGLGTDTQYF
TRBJ1-6 | many | NA | TRBV10-1 | TGCGCCAGCAGTTCGTGCGGTTGGGGGGGCGATAATTCACCCCTCCACTTT | CASSSCGWGGDNSPLHF
TRBJ2-3 | once | NA | TRBV11-2 | TGTGCCAGCAGCAAAAAGTTGTCAGTGGTGGGTAGCACAGATACGCAGTATTTT | CASSKKLSVVGSTDTQYF
TRBJ1-5 | NA | NA | TRBV19 | TGTGCCAGTAGTTTCGGGGTACCGGGTCAGCCCCAGCATTTT | CASSFGVPGQPQHF
TRBJ1-3 | medium-sized | NA | TRBV6-1 | TGTGCCATCAGGGACTCTGGAAACACCATATATTTT | CAIRDSGNTIYF
TRBJ1-3 | few | TRBD1 | TRBV6-1 | TGTGCCAGCAGCAAGGACAGGGGAGTTGGAAACACCATATATTTT | CASSKDRGVGNTIYF
TRBJ2-1 | many | NA | TRBV27 | TGTGCCAGCAGTTTATCTAGAGGCAATGAGCAGTTCTTC | CASSLSRGNEQFF
TRBJ2-7 | NA | NA | TRBV4-3 | TGCGCCAGCAGCCAAGGACTTGTATCCTACGAGCAGTACTTC | CASSQGLVSYEQYF
TRBJ1-3 | NA | NA | TRBV7-8 | TGTGCCAGCAGCTTAGAGCCGCCAGGGCCTGCAAACACCATATATTTT | CASSLEPPGPANTIYF
TRBJ1-4 | many | NA | TRBV28 | TGTGCCAGCCGAACACTACAGGGTGCTCAAGAAAAACTGTTTTTT | CASRTLQGAQEKLFF
TRBJ2-7 | medium-sized | NA | TRBV10-1 | TGCGCCAGCACGGGGGGGGATATTTCGGGACAGTTATACGAGCAGTACTTC | CASTGGDISGQLYEQYF
TRBJ2-3 | medium-sized | TRBD2 | TRBV6-2/TRBV6-3 | TGTGCCAGCAGTTACGGCGGGGGGGGGCCTGATACGCAGTATTTT | CASSYGGGGPDTQYF
TRBJ1-1 | few | NA | TRBV7-9 | TGTGCCAGCAGTAGAGGGAGGACTGAAGCTTTCTTT | CASSRGRTEAFF
TRBJ1-5 | NA | NA | TRBV20-1 | TGCAGTGCTAGTCTACCAGGGAGTGATCAGCCCCAGCATTTT | CSASLPGSDQPQHF
TRBJ2-2 | NA | TRBD2 | TRBV11-2 | TGTGCCAGCAAAGGGATAGCGGGCCTAAACACCGGGGAGCTGTTTTTT | CASKGIAGLNTGELFF
TRBJ2-7 | medium-sized | TRBD2 | TRBV12-3/TRBV12-4 | TGTGCCAGCACCTCCGAGTGGGGGGGACTCGAGCAGTACTTC | CASTSEWGGLEQYF
TRBJ2-1 | few | NA | TRBV6-2/TRBV6-3 | TGTGCCAACAGTTACTCGTCCGGTCCCAATGAGCAGTTCTTC | CANSYSSGPNEQFF
TRBJ1-5 | many | TRBD1 | TRBV20-1 | TGCAGTGCTCAACAAACAGGGGTCGGGCAGCCCCAGCATTTT | CSAQQTGVGQPQHF